The entry that follows covers one TCR beta chain sequence. As yet, its antigen is unknown. The data were taken from a study of cytomegalovirus exposure and HLA in healthy donors. Study-level points and caveats: Later examination showed HLA-associated TCR beta chains had greater clonal expansion than equally common others. Available immune exposure information was restricted to CMV serostatus only. There were three CMV-associated chains whose specificity for CMV antigens was confirmed in vitro.

Among the donors, all were healthy bone marrow donors. Both 60 Vbeta primers and 13 Jbeta primers went into the PCR. Data came from immunoSEQ multiplex PCR; TCRdb stores just in-frame clones and leaves some out. This repertoire shows about 150,000 clones, roughly 70% found once; its top ten account for roughly 2%. The clonotype comes from a woman aged 55-69 years in good health and CMV-seropositive. The sequencing sample was made of PBMCs.

Here the CDR3 reads CASSDPTGLAGGLAKNIQYF. The CDR3 DNA sequence: TGTGCCAGCAGTGACCCGACTGGACTAGCGGGAGGGCTAGCCAAAAACATTCAGTACTTC. This chain joins TRBV6-4 and TRBJ2-4; 15 bases line up with TRBD2. The V gene's germline CDR1 is MRHNA and CDR2 SNTAGT. The CDR3 length is 20 residues. V shed 2 bases, J shed 0 bases, and the junction held 8 bases outside the gene matches.